This record covers a single T cell receptor (beta chain). This clone was seen a single time. Its target antigen remains unknown. No per-base quality is available; no much larger clone lies one base away. This sample was taken from a study of shared clonotypes between healthy human individuals (dated by TCRdb to the early 2020s). About the investigation overall: Two women and three men aged 18 to 49 years were included in the cohort. Per donor, three plates each were used for CD4 naive and CD4 memory, two for CD8 naive, and one for CD8 memory. To estimate repertoire size and how much clonotype sharing occurs between individuals, the study deeply sequenced the blood TCR repertoires of five healthy adults. To increase sequencing depth and limit assay-specific biases, TCR repertoire library preparation and sequencing were carried out by different laboratories using diverse techniques. Per donor, leukapheresis produced somewhere between about 0.94 and 9 billion PBMCs. Beyond this particular receptor, the publication reports: The small number of donors limited the genetic and exposure-history diversity represented. Rarefaction of sorted-subset datasets indicated incomplete sequencing despite the large sequencing depth. Sampling was restricted to blood, and TCR repertoires in tissue are likely to differ from TCR repertoires in blood. Higher generation probabilities were observed for clonotypes shared by all four sorted-subset donors than for non-shared clonotypes. Larger estimated clonotype richness was generally found for naive subsets than for memory subsets. Sharing across a handful of donors was observed for roughly 5.4% of naive CD4, 3.5% of naive CD8, over 2% of memory CD4, and less than 0.45% of memory CD8 clonotypes. Based on pairwise subsampling, the degree of clonotype sharing among donors was expected to be affected by sequencing depth.

The donors were healthy, HIV-negative adults with no recently reported acute infections or vaccinations. Every donor was a Caucasian adult living in Nashville, Tennessee, USA. Magnetic negative selection was used to enrich CD4+ T cells, after which naive cells were positively selected on CD45RA and the negative fraction became the memory subset. Blood was collected by leukapheresis, and PBMCs were isolated by Ficoll-Histopaque density gradient centrifugation and then cryopreserved in liquid nitrogen vapor phase. Analytical flow cytometry was used to check the purity and quantity of every magnetically sorted T cell population. From each sorted fraction, genomic DNA was isolated and quantified by UV absorbance on a Nanodrop 2000c. TCR CDR3 regions were amplified from genomic DNA by multiplex PCR using the deep immunoSEQ assay. Extracted genomic DNA from each cell subset was distributed evenly across all wells of several immunoSEQ 96-well plates, and each plate was treated as a replicate. Each replicate PCR for sorted subsets received roughly 200 ng genomic DNA, equal to tens of thousands of T cell genomes. Purified libraries were measured with a Qubit 3.0 fluorometer, size-checked on a Bioanalyzer 2100, and measured again with the KAPA Library Quantification kit. A separate single-read 150-cycle Illumina NextSeq 550 flow cell was used to sequence each immunoSEQ 96-well plate. In the original analysis: Because the immunoSEQ output held only junctional sequences and lacked quality scores, the filtering could not match the filtering applied to full-length reads. To assign V/J genes and CDR3, sequences were annotated using PyIR, a Python wrapper for IgBLAST v1.9, with IMGT germline references. Reads with weak V/J assignments (E-value above 1e-6), missing CDR3, stop codons, out-of-frame junctions, or ambiguous translated residues were removed. V3J clonotypes were defined by identical inferred V gene, J gene, and CDR3 amino acid sequence. To compute the percentage overlap between repertoires, the number of shared unique clonotypes was divided by the size of the smaller repertoire. Three approaches were used to assess repertoire richness: RTK rarefaction, the Chao1 estimator, and Recon v2.1 estimates of unobserved clonotypes. OLGA was used to compute generation probabilities for all TCRbeta clonotypes that the gDNA method yielded from four donors. Not all clones reach the TCRdb copy of this immuneACCESS table, which keeps in-frame sequences only. Checked studies attribute under half of the gap to unresolved V genes and leave the rest unexplained. V and J calls and clone size are copied from that table; D and trimming were computed from the DNA. The sample table lists 1.6 million or so clones, less than 99% of them with a count of one. The top ten constitute 0.36% of the sample.

CDR1 LNHNV and CDR2 YYDKDF are derived from the germline V gene (reference sequence). The CDR3 numbers 15 residues from cysteine through phenylalanine. Just the 45-base CDR3 DNA is kept, in frame starting at base 1. Germline trimming: 0 bases from V, 5 bases from J; junction bases outside gene matches: 3. Recombination joined TRBV15 with TRBJ1-5; 8 bases in the middle match TRBD1. The origin of this receptor is a man aged 30 to 45 in good health. Material for sequencing was naive CD4+ T cells sorted from blood. The cell subset or site label of this sample denotes: CD45RA+ positively selected. CDR3 sequence: CATSRDVQGDQPQHF. The DNA sequence is as follows: TGTGCCACCAGCAGAGATGTACAGGGGGATCAGCCCCAGCATTTT.